This TCR beta chain originates from a study of radiotherapy plus CTLA-4 blockade in lung cancer (dated by TCRdb to 2016 to 2018). Broadly, across the study: Among enrolled patients, 15% to 20% had an objective response and roughly 30% reached disease control. What the work shows at the level of the full study, not this receptor alone: TCR clones derived from tumors expanded in peripheral blood after treatment with radiotherapy and ipilimumab. The strongest predictors of response were reported to be early dynamic shifts in blood T cell clones along with a rise in serum interferon-beta following radiation.

Receptor amplification or capture employed the immunoSEQ multiplex PCR assay. The source is immuneACCESS, and TCRdb retained only in-frame sequences with V and J called. Part of the clones is not carried over; for the studies checked, unresolved V genes explain less than half of this, and the remainder is unexplained. The sample profile shows roughly 110,000 clones; about 83% of them were found once. The ten most abundant clones make up under 2.5% of the sample. Of note for this clone: Its antigen remains unidentified. No base-level quality is on record; no much larger clone is a single base apart.

According to the germline V gene, CDR1 reads MGHRA and CDR2 reads YSYEKL. Taken from cysteine to phenylalanine, the CDR3 has 15 residues. The kept DNA is CDR3 alone, 45 bases in frame from the first base. The junction shows trimming of 0 bases on V and 3 bases on J, and the gene matches do not reach 4 bases of it. The study evaluated CTLA-4 blockade (ipilimumab) given together with focal radiation therapy in patients who had chemo-refractory metastatic non-small-cell lung cancer. The receptor was derived from a human donor with non-small cell lung cancer that progressed on radiotherapy plus ipilimumab. Some clones in this sample may be carry-over from other donors' samples. This chain joins TRBV4-1 to TRBJ2-7, and TRBD1 matches 8 of the central bases. This specimen consisted of peripheral blood, obtained from a patient treated with radiotherapy plus ipilimumab. The CDR3 here reads CASSQDRTGSYEQYF. Read as DNA, the sequence is TGCGCCAGCAGCCAAGATCGGACAGGGAGCTACGAGCAGTACTTC.